The 8 T cell receptor beta chains below come from one sample, sequenced in a study of T cell responses to AZD1222 COVID-19 vaccine. The protocol was immunoSEQ multiplex PCR, while the TCRdb copy is restricted to in-frame clones and leaves out a portion. The sample has over 100,000 clones; about 89% are singletons. The starting material was peripheral blood, obtained 28 days after the second dose of the MenACWY control vaccine. The receptor set was obtained from an adult who received the MenACWY meningococcal vaccine as a control.

The J gene is TRBJ1-2, the V gene TRBV11-2; a possible D gene is TRBD1 (5 bases). The CDR3 covers 13 residues. Germline CDR1 SGHAT, CDR2 FQNNGV. V was shortened by 0 bases and J by 11 bases, with 13 bases between the two germline ends. As DNA, the CDR3 is TGTGCCAGCAGCTTAGACCCAGGGTTCTGGTACACCTTC. Amino acid sequence: CASSLDPGFWYTF. The complete variable domain, with remaining parts taken from reference TRBV11-2 and TRBJ1-2, reads EAGVAQSPRYKIIEKRQSVAFWCNPISGHATLYWYQQILGQGPKLLIQFQNNGVVDDSQLPKDRFSAERLKGVDSTLKIQPAKLEDSAVYLCASSLDPGFWYTFGSGTRLTVV.

V usage is TRBV3-1 (or the pseudogene TRBV3-2) and J usage is TRBJ2-1; D perhaps matches TRBD2 (5 bases). V lost 1 base and J lost 1, with 14 bases in between. The germline gives CDR1 LGHDT, CDR2 YNNKEL (reference sequence). This CDR3 is 17 amino acids long. The CDR3 DNA follows: TGTGCCAGCAGCCAAGGACCGCTAGGAGGTTCCTACAATGAGCAGTTCTTC. Translating it yields CASSQGPLGGSYNEQFF.

This chain uses TRBV19 with TRBJ1-1, with 11 nucleotides matching TRBD1. The CDR3 is 13 amino acids. Germline V gives CDR1 LNHDA, CDR2 SQIVND (reference sequence). The J segment lost 8 bases and the V segment lost 8 bases, leaving 7 bases of the junction unmatched. The CDR3 region is CASGDRGGKEAFF. CDR3 bases: TGTGCCAGTGGGGACAGGGGGGGTAAAGAAGCTTTCTTT.

The V gene is TRBV5-1, the J gene TRBJ2-2, with D possibly being TRBD1 (6 bases). The CDR3 spans 15 residues. Germline V lookup: CDR1 SGHRS, CDR2 YFSETQ. V was pared by 4 bases and J by 4 bases, with 14 bases between. The CDR3 DNA reads as TGCGCCAGCAGCGTAACAGGGTTTGGCACCGGGGAGCTGTTTTTT. This codes for CASSVTGFGTGELFF. The variable domain in full, with the rest retrieved from reference TRBV5-1 and TRBJ2-2, is KAGVTQTPRYLIKTRGQQVTLSCSPISGHRSVSWYQQTPGQGLQFLFEYFSETQRNKGNFPGRFSGRQFSNSRSEMNVSTLELGDSALYLCASSVTGFGTGELFFGEGSRLTVL.

The rearrangement joins TRBV10-3 to TRBJ2-3, with D possibly matching TRBD1 (5 bases). The length of the CDR3 is 15 residues. Trimming removed 4 bases from V and 4 bases from J, with 15 bases in between. CDR1 and CDR2 from the germline V gene are ENHRY and SYGVKD. CDR3 in amino acids: CAISGEGVSADTQYF. The CDR3 DNA reads TGTGCCATCAGTGGAGAAGGGGTGTCCGCAGATACGCAGTATTTT.

The chain uses TRBV19 and TRBJ1-1; the D gene is possibly TRBD1 (6 bases). V dropped 6 bases and J dropped 5 bases, with 10 bases sitting between them. The length of the CDR3 is 12 residues. Germline-derived CDR1 and CDR2 are LNHDA and SQIVND (reference sequence). The CDR3 sequence is CASSRGGTEAFF. The DNA for the CDR3 is TGTGCCAGTAGCAGGGGAGGGACTGAAGCTTTCTTT.

The chain is built from TRBV5-1 and TRBJ2-2; 7 positions match TRBD1. The CDR3 length is 16 residues. In germline, CDR1 is SGHRS, CDR2 YFSETQ. With 1 base clipped from V and 6 bases from J, the junction kept 9 bases outside the gene matches. The CDR3 DNA follows: TGCGCCAGCAGCTTGTCGACAGGGACGGGCCCCGGGGAGCTGTTTTTT. As protein: CASSLSTGTGPGELFF.

This sequence joins TRBV15 and TRBJ2-3, with 8 bases fitting TRBD2. V gave up 8 bases and J gave up 2 bases; unmatched junction bases: 6. CDR1 is LNHNV and CDR2 is YYDKDF in the germline V gene (reference sequence). The CDR3 sequence is 14 residues long. The CDR3 region is CATGGAGATDTQYF. CDR3 bases: TGTGCCACCGGTGGAGCGGGGGCCACAGATACGCAGTATTTT.